Sequencing of this TCR beta chain was carried out in a study of blood T cell repertoires in COVID-19. The assay was immunoSEQ multiplex PCR, and TCRdb's table has in-frame clones only and misses some. The sample contains 200,000 to 250,000 clones, roughly four fifths of which appear only once. Trimming cost V 3 bases and J 5 bases, with 8 bases left between them. This CDR3 comprises 12 residues. V and J are TRBV12-3 or TRBV12-4 and TRBJ2-7, with D possibly matching TRBD2 (6 bases). This clonotype was sampled from a man in his sixties who had recovered from COVID-19. The material sequenced was PBMCs or T cells enriched from blood (not recorded which). CDR3 coding DNA: TGTGCCAGCAGTTTCGGGGGTGACGAGCAGTACTTC. Protein sequence: CASSFGGDEQYF.